The 29 T cell receptor beta chains below come from one sample, sequenced in a study of cytomegalovirus exposure and HLA in healthy donors. The assay was immunoSEQ multiplex PCR, and TCRdb's table has in-frame clones only and misses some. The repertoire holds hundreds of thousands of clones, with 70% to 90% as singletons. The specimen sequenced was PBMCs. These receptors originate from a woman under 40 in good health and CMV-seropositive.

V and J are TRBV5-6 and TRBJ2-3, with a tentative D call TRBD2 (7 bases). V lost 4 bases, J lost 2 bases, and 20 bases lay in between. The length of the CDR3 is 17 residues. Germline values: CDR1 SGHDT, CDR2 YYEEEE. CDR3 bases: TGTGCCAGCAGCCAGACGGGGGCTAGCGGTTACACAGATACGCAGTATTTT. Translation gives CASSQTGASGYTDTQYF.

J is TRBJ1-4 and V is TRBV29-1; D ambiguous. V was trimmed by 0 bases and J by 8 bases, leaving 13 bases between them. Per the germline V gene, CDR1 is SQVTM and CDR2 is ANQGSEA. This CDR3 has 14 amino acids. The CDR3: CSVEDTGEEEKLFF. CDR3 nucleotides: TGCAGCGTTGAAGATACGGGTGAGGAGGAAAAACTGTTTTTT. The entire variable domain, with the rest obtained from reference TRBV29-1 and TRBJ1-4, is as follows: SAVISQKPSRDICQRGTSLTIQCQVDSQVTMMFWYRQQPGQSLTLIATANQGSEATYESGFVIDKFPISRPNLTFSTLTVSNMSPEDSSIYLCSVEDTGEEEKLFFGSGTQLSVL.

This clone came up once. The V and J genes are TRBV10-2 and TRBJ2-7; D remains ambiguous. From germline, CDR1 is WSHSY and CDR2 SAAADI. CDR3 length equals 13 residues. V gave up 3 bases and J gave up 3 bases, with 9 bases separating them. The CDR3 region has the DNA TGCGCCAGCAGTGAAGCACTTCACTACGAGCAGTACTTC. Its translation: CASSEALHYEQYF.

This chain uses TRBV5-4 with TRBJ2-7; possible D gene TRBD2, 6 bases. Germline V gene data show CDR1 as SGHNT and CDR2 as YYREEE (reference sequence). The germline V and J ends were trimmed by 4 bases and 7 bases, with 18 bases remaining between them. This CDR3 has 14 amino acids. This CDR3 reads CASSPNLLAREQYF. Here the CDR3 DNA reads TGTGCCAGCAGCCCGAACCTACTAGCTCGGGAGCAGTACTTC.

As DNA, the CDR3 is TGTGCCAGCAGCTTAGGCAGGGCTGCTGAAGCTTTCTTT. It yields the protein CASSLGRAAEAFF. The chain has TRBV13 and TRBJ1-1; D may be TRBD1 (5 bases). Trimming took 0 bases from V and 6 from J, leaving 8 bases between them. In germline, CDR1 is PRHDT, CDR2 FYEKMQ (reference sequence). The CDR3 sequence is 13 residues long.

CDR3: CASSPRTSGNYEQYF. In DNA form, the CDR3 reads TGTGCCAGTAGTCCGCGGACTAGCGGGAACTACGAGCAGTACTTC. The chain is built from TRBV19 and TRBJ2-7, with TRBD2 matching over 12 bases. Germline CDR1 reads LNHDA; CDR2 reads SQIVND (reference sequence). J was trimmed by 3 bases and V by 5 bases; bases with no gene match: 5. The length of the CDR3 is 15 residues. The complete variable domain, with remaining parts taken from reference TRBV19 and TRBJ2-7, reads DGGITQSPKYLFRKEGQNVTLSCEQNLNHDAMYWYRQDPGQGLRLIYYSQIVNDFQKGDIAEGYSVSREKKESFPLTVTSAQKNPTAFYLCASSPRTSGNYEQYFGPGTRLTVT.

The chain employs TRBV19 and TRBJ2-7; TRBD2 agrees at 7 bases. In germline, CDR1 is LNHDA, CDR2 SQIVND (reference sequence). CDR3 size: 14 residues. With 7 bases clipped from V and 4 bases from J, the junction kept 10 bases outside the gene matches. The CDR3 bases are TGTGCCAGTACCAGCGGCGGGAGTCAGTACGAGCAGTACTTC. It encodes CASTSGGSQYEQYF.

This sequence joins TRBV30 and TRBJ1-1; 8 bases match TRBD1. From germline, CDR1 is GTSNPN and CDR2 SVGIG (reference sequence). With 4 bases clipped from V and 4 bases from J, the junction kept 8 bases outside the gene matches. This CDR3 comprises 14 residues. Here the CDR3 DNA reads TGTGCCTGGAAGCAGGGGGCGCCGGGCACTGAAGCTTTCTTT. The encoded protein is CAWKQGAPGTEAFF.

The rearrangement uses TRBV5-1 and TRBJ2-3; TRBD2 aligns across 8 bases. V lost 2 bases, J lost 3 bases, and 14 bases stayed unmatched. The CDR3 runs 18 residues. Germline V gives CDR1 SGHRS, CDR2 YFSETQ. DNA for the CDR3: TGCGCCAGCAGCTTTCCCGTTGGCCATAGCGGGAATACAGATACGCAGTATTTT. Its protein is CASSFPVGHSGNTDTQYF.

The CDR3 loop is CASSLAGGGGAYEQYF. The DNA for the CDR3 is TGTGCCAGCAGCTTAGCGGGCGGGGGGGGTGCCTACGAGCAGTACTTC. The chain carries TRBV7-6 and TRBJ2-7; 9 positions agree with TRBD2. This CDR3 comprises 16 residues. Per the germline V gene, CDR1 is SGHVS and CDR2 is FNYEAQ. V was clipped by 0 bases and J by 2 bases; unmatched bases: 5.

The V and J genes are TRBV2 and TRBJ2-7; TRBD2 matches at 8 bases. Germline trimming cut 8 bases from V and 0 bases from J; bases unmatched to any gene: 3. The CDR3 has 13 residues. Germline values: CDR1 SNHLY, CDR2 FYNNEI. This CDR3 reads CASSLADSYEQYF. The CDR3 nucleotides are TGTGCCAGCTCACTAGCGGACTCCTACGAGCAGTACTTC.

This clone was recorded once. This chain connects TRBV15 to TRBJ2-1; 7 bases are a match to TRBD2. Germline trimming cut 0 bases from V and 4 bases from J; bases unmatched to any gene: 3. This CDR3 region has 15 residues. Germline CDR1 is LNHNV and CDR2 is YYDKDF (reference sequence). The CDR3 sequence: CATSRDPSGYNEQFF. CDR3 sequence (DNA): TGTGCCACCAGCAGAGACCCTAGCGGATACAATGAGCAGTTCTTC.

This chain connects TRBV9 to TRBJ1-1; 9 bases fit TRBD1. CDR1 SGDLS and CDR2 YYNGEE come from the germline V gene. The CDR3 loop spans 15 amino acids. Losses at the gene ends were 3 bases for V and 3 bases for J; bases not matched to a gene: 6. DNA of the CDR3: TGTGCCAGCAGCGCCGGGACAGGGAAGGACACTGAAGCTTTCTTT. This codes for CASSAGTGKDTEAFF.

This clone was seen just once. This chain joins TRBV15 and TRBJ1-2, with 10 positions matching TRBD1. Per germline, CDR1 LNHNV and CDR2 YYDKDF (reference sequence). V lost 1 base to trimming and J lost 7 bases; unmatched junction nucleotides: 6. This CDR3 comprises 15 residues. CDR3 protein: CATSRAGQGKFGYTF. Here the CDR3 DNA reads TGTGCCACCAGCAGAGCGGGACAGGGGAAGTTTGGCTACACCTTC.

The chain employs TRBV7-2 and TRBJ1-5; D gene unclear. CDR1 SGHTA and CDR2 FQGNSA come from the germline V gene. The V end was cut by 1 base, the J end by 0 bases, with 7 bases between. The CDR3 loop spans 15 amino acids. The CDR3 here is CASSLEWASNQPQHF. For the CDR3, the DNA is TGTGCCAGCAGCTTAGAGTGGGCTAGCAATCAGCCCCAGCATTTT. Variable domain in full (rest from reference TRBV7-2 and TRBJ1-5): GAGVSQSPSNKVTEKGKDVELRCDPISGHTALYWYRQSLGQGLEFLIYFQGNSAPDKSGLPSDRFSAERTGGSVSTLTIQRTQQEDSAVYLCASSLEWASNQPQHFGDGTRLSIL.

The rearrangement uses TRBV6-1 and TRBJ1-1; a possible D gene is TRBD1 (5 bases). The CDR3 covers 15 residues. Germline assignment: CDR1 MNHNS and CDR2 SASEGT. The V end was cut by 8 bases, the J end by 5 bases, with 21 bases between. CDR3 nucleotides: TGTGCCAGCTGTACCCGGGCAGGGACTGGGACTGAAGCTTTCTTT. It specifies CASCTRAGTGTEAFF.

V gene TRBV6-1 combines with J gene TRBJ1-1; D remains ambiguous. V lost 3 bases and J 2 bases, leaving 13 bases between the germline ends. The CDR3 runs to 15 residues. Germline assignment: CDR1 MNHNS and CDR2 SASEGT. In nucleotides, the CDR3 is TGTGCCAGCAGTGATGGGAGGTATATAAACACTGAAGCTTTCTTT. Protein: CASSDGRYINTEAFF.

The genes are TRBV5-5 and TRBJ2-7; 7 positions agree with TRBD2. V was clipped by 5 bases and J by 0 bases; unmatched bases: 8. In germline, CDR1 is SGHKS, CDR2 YYEKEE (reference sequence). This CDR3 region has 15 residues. The CDR3 sequence is CASRPGGTNSYEQYF. Written as DNA, the CDR3 is TGTGCCAGCAGGCCCGGGGGGACTAACTCCTACGAGCAGTACTTC.

V and J are TRBV5-1 and TRBJ2-3, with TRBD1 matching 7 bases. Germline CDR1 is SGHRS and CDR2 is YFSETQ. J was trimmed by 2 bases and V by 0 bases; bases with no gene match: 6. This CDR3 comprises 16 residues. CDR3 in amino acids: CASSLARDSITDTQYF. The CDR3 DNA follows: TGCGCCAGCAGCTTGGCCCGGGACAGCATCACAGATACGCAGTATTTT.

This sequence joins TRBV12-5 and TRBJ1-2, with D possibly TRBD1 on 6 matching bases. Between the trimmed V and J ends, which lost 4 bases and 8 bases, there was a span of 17 bases. Germline loops: CDR1 LGHNT, CDR2 FRNRAP. The CDR3 totals 14 residues. This CDR3 is CASGSPGTIEGYTF. As DNA, the CDR3 is TGTGCTAGTGGTTCTCCCGGGACAATCGAAGGCTACACCTTC.

This sequence joins TRBV4-1 and TRBJ2-7; TRBD1 aligns across 8 bases. This CDR3 contains 15 residues. Germline V lookup: CDR1 MGHRA, CDR2 YSYEKL. Trimming removed 2 bases from V and 0 bases from J; junction bases left unmatched: 3. CDR3: CASSQPGQASYEQYF. CDR3 DNA: TGCGCCAGCAGCCAACCGGGACAGGCCTCCTACGAGCAGTACTTC.

The genes are TRBV18 and TRBJ1-3; D is perhaps TRBD1 (5 bases). The CDR3 is 16 residues long. The V gene's germline CDR1 is KGHSH and CDR2 LQKENI. With 4 bases removed from V and 0 bases from J, the gap between germline ends came to 13 bases. CDR3 nucleotide sequence: TGTGCCAGCTCACTCACGGGGGGTCTCTCTGGAAACACCATATATTTT. It codes for CASSLTGGLSGNTIYF.

J is TRBJ2-1 and V is TRBV7-9, with 8 bases identical to TRBD2. This CDR3 has 12 residues. The trim removed 4 bases at V and 9 bases at J, leaving 2 bases unmatched. Per germline, CDR1 SEHNR and CDR2 FQNEAQ (reference sequence). The CDR3 spells CASSSGGLEQFF. In DNA form, the CDR3 reads TGTGCCAGCAGCTCGGGGGGGCTTGAGCAGTTCTTC.

This clone came up a few times. V gene TRBV5-5 combines with J gene TRBJ1-2; no clear D gene. This CDR3 comprises 12 residues. In germline, CDR1 is SGHKS, CDR2 YYEKEE (reference sequence). Trimming stripped 2 bases from V and 13 bases from J, with 15 bases between. CDR3 sequence reads: CASSFSTSPGTF. CDR3 coding DNA: TGTGCCAGCAGCTTTAGCACATCCCCGGGCACCTTC.

Concerning this clone: Because the CDR3 is missing its conserved closing phenylalanine or tryptophan, this is likely a read error. V and J are TRBV18 and TRBJ2-3; D call uncertain. This CDR3 is built from 12 residues. Germline V gene data show CDR1 as KGHSH and CDR2 as LQKENI. V shed 8 bases and J shed 6 bases, with 12 bases lying between them. The CDR3 DNA follows: TGTGCCAGCCATGTTCATCAGGATACGCAGTATTCT. This gives the protein CASHVHQDTQYS.

The chain links TRBV5-1 to TRBJ2-5; perhaps TRBD1 as D (5 bases). Trimming shortened V by 0 bases and J by 1 base, and 7 bases separated the two germline ends. Germline loops: CDR1 SGHRS, CDR2 YFSETQ. This CDR3 has 14 residues. The CDR3 here is CASSLGQPQETQYF. The CDR3 nucleotides are TGCGCCAGCAGCTTGGGACAGCCCCAAGAGACCCAGTACTTC.

The chain carries TRBV5-1 and TRBJ1-3; TRBD1 might be the D (5 bases). Between the trimmed V and J ends, which lost 4 bases and 4 bases, there was a span of 18 bases. The germline gives CDR1 SGHRS, CDR2 YFSETQ. The CDR3 totals 16 residues. CDR3 DNA sequence: TGCGCCAGCAGCCCGGATGTGGAGGGGTTAGGAAACACCATATATTTT. It codes for CASSPDVEGLGNTIYF.

The J gene is TRBJ1-4, the V gene TRBV7-9; tentatively, D is TRBD1 (5 bases). Germline assignment: CDR1 SEHNR and CDR2 FQNEAQ (reference sequence). The CDR3 is 14 residues long. V gave up 5 bases and J gave up 4 bases, with 11 bases separating them. CDR3 sequence reads: CASSRGDLNEKLFF. For the CDR3, the DNA is TGTGCCAGCAGCCGGGGGGACCTTAATGAAAAACTGTTTTTT.

The gene calls are TRBV30 and TRBJ2-5; possibly TRBD1 for D (7 bases). Per the germline V gene, CDR1 is GTSNPN and CDR2 is SVGIG (reference sequence). Trimming left V 2 bases short and J 5 bases short, with 15 bases between. The CDR3 covers 14 residues. The CDR3 spells CAWSPGGLRETQYF. CDR3 nucleotide sequence: TGTGCCTGGAGTCCAGGGGGGTTGAGGGAGACCCAGTACTTC.